Shown below are 20 T cell receptor beta chains from a single sample sequenced in a study of OX40 agonist ivuxolimab in advanced cancers. Profiled with immunoSEQ multiplex PCR; TCRdb holds only in-frame clones, not every one. The data contain about 49,000 clones, less than 90% of them singletons. This specimen was CD4+ or CD8+ T cells sorted from blood, taken in a trial of the OX40 agonist ivuxolimab. The receptor source for this set is an adult with an advanced solid tumor such as melanoma, head and neck, liver or kidney cancer.

The V gene is TRBV4-1, the J gene TRBJ2-7, with a tentative D call TRBD2 (6 bases). The ends were cut back, 1 base at V and 3 bases at J, with 16 bases in the middle. The CDR3 sequence is 16 residues long. The germline V gene has CDR1 MGHRA and CDR2 YSYEKL. This CDR3 is CASSQVGRDLRYEQYF. The CDR3 coding sequence is TGCGCCAGCAGCCAAGTGGGGCGGGACTTGCGCTACGAGCAGTACTTC.

CDR3 sequence reads: CASSIAGYDSPLHF. The CDR3 DNA reads TGTGCCAGTAGTATTGCGGGTTACGATTCACCCCTCCACTTT. This sequence joins TRBV19 and TRBJ1-6, with D uncertain. This CDR3 comprises 14 residues. The V end lost 3 bases, the J end lost 8 bases, and 11 bases lay between the germline ends. The germline V gene encodes CDR1 LNHDA and CDR2 SQIVND (reference sequence). Full variable domain (remainder filled in from reference TRBV19 and TRBJ1-6): DGGITQSPKYLFRKEGQNVTLSCEQNLNHDAMYWYRQDPGQGLRLIYYSQIVNDFQKGDIAEGYSVSREKKESFPLTVTSAQKNPTAFYLCASSIAGYDSPLHFGNGTRLTVT.

The gene calls are TRBV10-1 and TRBJ2-7, with D perhaps TRBD1 (6 bases). V was shortened by 3 bases and J by 6 bases, with 9 bases between the two germline ends. This CDR3 contains 12 residues. Germline loops: CDR1 WNHNN, CDR2 SYGVQD (reference sequence). CDR3 protein: CASSDPRGEQYF. CDR3 coding DNA: TGCGCCAGCAGTGACCCCAGGGGCGAGCAGTACTTC.

This chain links TRBV2 with TRBJ2-1; 7 bases match TRBD1. There are 12 residues in the CDR3. CDR1 is SNHLY, CDR2 FYNNEI, per germline. Trimming removed 7 bases from V and 6 bases from J; junction bases left unmatched: 3. CDR3 coding DNA: TGTGCCAGCAACCCAGGGGGCAATGAGCAGTTCTTC. Its translation: CASNPGGNEQFF.

This sequence joins TRBV7-3 and TRBJ2-7; D is perhaps TRBD2 (6 bases). This CDR3 is 15 amino acids long. Trimming removed 1 base at V and 4 bases at J, with 14 bases between. Per the germline V gene, CDR1 is SGHTA and CDR2 is FQGTGA. In nucleotides, the CDR3 is TGTGCCAGCAGCTTAAGGGGCGGGGTGGAATACGAGCAGTACTTC. Encoded protein: CASSLRGGVEYEQYF.

This chain connects TRBV27 to TRBJ1-1, with D perhaps matching TRBD1 (6 bases). The ends were cut back, 5 bases at V and 1 base at J, with 11 bases in the middle. Germline CDR1 reads MNHEY; CDR2 reads SMNVEV (reference sequence). The CDR3 is 14 residues long. The CDR3 DNA reads as TGTGCCAGCAGTCGACAGGACTGGAACACTGAAGCTTTCTTT. This encodes CASSRQDWNTEAFF.

The genes are TRBV7-8 and TRBJ2-1; D call uncertain. V was clipped by 5 bases and J by 3 bases, with 11 bases between them. This CDR3 contains 14 residues. The germline V gene encodes CDR1 SGHVS and CDR2 FQNEAQ. The CDR3 sequence is CASSPNIFYNEQFF. The CDR3 nucleotides are TGTGCCAGCAGCCCGAACATTTTCTACAATGAGCAGTTCTTC. Full variable domain (missing parts from reference TRBV7-8 and TRBJ2-1): GAGVSQSPRYKVAKRGQDVALRCDPISGHVSLFWYQQALGQGPEFLTYFQNEAQLDKSGLPSDRFFAERPEGSVSTLKIQRTQQEDSAVYLCASSPNIFYNEQFFGPGTRLTVL.

This clone was detected only once. The chain has TRBV6-5 and TRBJ2-5, with D hard to call. Per germline, CDR1 MNHEY and CDR2 SVGAGI. Trimming took 2 bases from V and 2 from J, leaving 6 bases between them. The length of the CDR3 is 13 residues. The CDR3 loop reads CASSYGKQETQYF. In nucleotides, the CDR3 is TGTGCCAGCAGTTACGGCAAGCAAGAGACCCAGTACTTC.

Notes on this clone: One junction end does not reproduce the germline sequence, and a read error may be involved. The chain couples TRBV7-7 to TRBJ2-5, with 10 nucleotides matching TRBD2. Germline V gives CDR1 SSHAT, CDR2 FNYEAQ (reference sequence). This CDR3 is built from 14 residues. The DNA for the CDR3 is TGTGCTAGCAGTGCAGCGGGGGGGCAAGAGACCCAGTACTTC. This sequence encodes CASSAAGGQETQYF.

V and J are TRBV6-5 and TRBJ2-1, with 9 positions matching TRBD2. The CDR3 totals 16 residues. J lost 4 bases, V lost 0 bases, and 4 bases had no gene match. Per germline, CDR1 MNHEY and CDR2 SVGAGI. CDR3 sequence reads: CASSYSGREGYNEQFF. The CDR3, as DNA: TGTGCCAGCAGTTACTCAGGGCGGGAGGGTTACAATGAGCAGTTCTTC.

The chain carries TRBV6-5 and TRBJ1-2; 9 bases line up with TRBD1. V was pared by 5 bases and J by 2 bases, with 3 bases of the junction left unmatched. The germline CDR1 and CDR2 sequences are MNHEY and SVGAGI. This CDR3 region has 14 residues. This CDR3 is CASSPGQGNYGYTF. The CDR3 nucleotides read TGTGCCAGCAGTCCTGGACAGGGGAACTATGGCTACACCTTC.

This chain links TRBV21-1 with TRBJ2-7; the D call in the table, TRBD2, was not verified against the DNA. TRBV21-1 is noted as a pseudogene. The CDR3 sequence is 17 residues long. CDR3 protein: CASSKPEWAGSVYEQYF. The DNA of the CDR3 is TGTGCCAGCAGCAAACCCGAATGGGCGGGATCAGTCTACGAGCAGTACTTC.

The chain is built from TRBV2 and TRBJ2-5; a weak D match, TRBD1 (6 bases). Matching the DNA end better, TRBJ2-7 makes the J call doubtful. The CDR3 runs 12 residues. Germline V CDR1 and CDR2: SNHLY, FYNNEI. In DNA, the CDR3 is TGTGCCAGCGTCGGGGACACCTACGAGCAGTACTTC. Protein product: CASVGDTYEQYF.

V is TRBV28 and J is TRBJ1-2; D call uncertain. Between the trimmed V and J ends, which lost 3 bases and 4 bases, there was a span of 15 bases. The CDR3 extends over 15 amino acids. CDR1 and CDR2 from the germline V gene are MDHEN and SYDVKM. The CDR3 reads CASSFLGRDGYGYTF. The CDR3 nucleotides read TGTGCCAGCAGTTTTTTAGGGCGAGACGGCTATGGCTACACCTTC.

The table lists this clone with a count of one. V is TRBV30 and J is TRBJ2-1; the D is unclear. The CDR3 is 13 amino acids. Deletions cut 4 bases from V and 8 bases from J, with 15 bases between. Germline V gene lookup returns CDR1 GTSNPN and CDR2 SVGIG (reference sequence). As DNA, the CDR3 is TGTGCCTGGAATGCTATGTCAGGCGATGAGCAGTTCTTC. It codes for CAWNAMSGDEQFF. Full variable domain (outside the CDR3, taken from reference TRBV30 and TRBJ2-1): SQTIHQWPATLVQPVGSPLSLECTVEGTSNPNLYWYRQAAGRGLQLLFYSVGIGQISSEVPQNLSASRPQDRQFILSSKKLLLSDSGFYLCAWNAMSGDEQFFGPGTRLTVL.

The chain combines TRBV4-3 with TRBJ2-1, with D unclear. CDR3 size: 14 residues. Between the trimmed V and J ends, which lost 4 bases and 0 bases, there was a span of 7 bases. Per germline, CDR1 LGHNA and CDR2 YSLEER. CDR3 DNA: TGCGCCAGCAGCCGAGAAAGCTCCTACAATGAGCAGTTCTTC. This codes for CASSRESSYNEQFF.

The chain carries TRBV5-4 and TRBJ1-2; D is unresolved. CDR3 length: 15 residues. CDR1 and CDR2 from the germline V gene are SGHNT and YYREEE (reference sequence). With 0 bases removed from V and 8 bases from J, the gap between germline ends came to 17 bases. CDR3 sequence: CASSLVSKSGKGYTF. CDR3 bases: TGTGCCAGCAGCTTGGTATCCAAGTCAGGAAAAGGCTACACCTTC.

The chain joins TRBV28 to TRBJ2-5; 11 bases are shared with TRBD1. The DNA end is more similar to TRBJ2-7, so the J call may be wrong. CDR1 is MDHEN and CDR2 is SYDVKM in the germline V gene. This CDR3 is built from 15 residues. The CDR3 reads CASSLMDRGPYEQYF. The CDR3 bases are TGTGCCAGCAGCCTCATGGACAGGGGGCCCTACGAGCAGTACTTC.

This rearrangement joins TRBV5-1 to TRBJ2-6; 9 positions match TRBD1. The CDR3 length is 18 residues. CDR1 is SGHRS and CDR2 is YFSETQ in the germline V gene. V gave up 0 bases and J gave up 2 bases; unmatched junction bases: 6. CDR3 in amino acids: CASSLAGQGSAGANVLTF. In DNA form, the CDR3 reads TGCGCCAGCAGCTTGGCGGGACAGGGATCGGCTGGGGCCAACGTCCTGACTTTC.

The chain uses TRBV7-9 and TRBJ1-5; 7 bases line up with TRBD1. The CDR3 has 15 amino acids. CDR1 and CDR2 from the germline V gene are SEHNR and FQNEAQ (reference sequence). J lost 3 bases, V lost 5 bases, and 7 bases had no gene match. CDR3 loop: CASSDQGGPNQPQHF. DNA for the CDR3: TGTGCCAGCAGCGACCAGGGGGGGCCCAATCAGCCCCAGCATTTT.